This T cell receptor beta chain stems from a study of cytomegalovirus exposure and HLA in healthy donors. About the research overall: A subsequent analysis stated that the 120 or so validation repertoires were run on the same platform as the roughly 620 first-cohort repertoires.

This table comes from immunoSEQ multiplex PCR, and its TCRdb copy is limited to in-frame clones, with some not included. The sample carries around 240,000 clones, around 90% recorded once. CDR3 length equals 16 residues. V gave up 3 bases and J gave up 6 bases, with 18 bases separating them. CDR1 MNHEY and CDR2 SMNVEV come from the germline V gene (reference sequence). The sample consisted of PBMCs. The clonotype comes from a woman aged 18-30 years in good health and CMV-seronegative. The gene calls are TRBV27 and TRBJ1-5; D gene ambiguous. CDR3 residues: CASSFSAGVPVQPQHF. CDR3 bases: TGTGCCAGCAGTTTTTCGGCTGGAGTTCCAGTTCAGCCCCAGCATTTT.